The clone carrying this T cell receptor beta chain has a handful of counts. This entry belongs to a study of T cell changes during pregnancy in multiple sclerosis. Data came from immunoSEQ multiplex PCR; TCRdb stores just in-frame clones and leaves some out. The sample contains more than 9,500 clones, approximately 88% of which appear only once. Germline assignment: CDR1 LNHDA and CDR2 SQIVND (reference sequence). The ends lost 7 bases at V and 5 bases at J; junction bases unmatched: 8. The CDR3 has 14 amino acids. This sequence joins TRBV19 and TRBJ2-7; 10 bases agree with TRBD1. The clonotype comes from a female donor in good health, enrolled as a control in a pregnancy study. Sequenced material: CD8+ T cells from peripheral blood mononuclear cells, taken after pregnancy. CDR3 residues: CASTAGTGANEQYF. The CDR3 bases are TGTGCCAGTACCGCCGGGACAGGGGCCAACGAGCAGTACTTC.